The next 32 T cell receptor beta chains were all read from a single sample in a study of T cell repertoires in aging, cancer and after chemotherapy. TRB rearrangements spanning V, D and J were amplified using mixed TRB-A/B primers. TCRdb re-derived calls from the multiplex PCR reads in MiXCR, one entry per CDR3 protein. The sample has more than 2,000 distinct CDR3 sequences; approximately 30% are singletons. Peripheral blood genomic DNA, not sorted cells or RNA, was the template. Sequenced: blood. These receptors came from a human donor with a solid tumor.

This clonotype ranks as large. The chain is built from TRBV7-4 and TRBJ1-4, with TRBD1 matching 8 bases. CDR1 is SGHVT, CDR2 SQSDAQ, per germline. This CDR3 is 14 amino acids long. J gave up 14 bases and V 2 bases, and 10 bases lay outside the gene matches. The CDR3 region is CASSLWRETGDLFF. The CDR3 DNA is TGTGCCAGCAGCTTATGGAGGGAGACAGGGGACCTGTTTTTT.

V gene TRBV7-9 combines with J gene TRBJ1-4; 11 positions match TRBD1. J lost 8 bases, V lost 5 bases, and 7 bases had no gene match. Per germline, CDR1 SEHNR and CDR2 FQNEAQ (reference sequence). The CDR3 runs 15 residues. CDR3 loop: CASSAPGQGEEKLFF. For the CDR3, the DNA is TGTGCCAGCAGCGCCCCGGGACAGGGGGAAGAAAAACTGTTTTTT. The full variable domain, rest sourced from reference TRBV7-9 and TRBJ1-4, is DTGVSQNPRHKITKRGQNVTFRCDPISEHNRLYWYRQTLGQGPEFLTYFQNEAQLEKSRLLSDRFSAERPKGSFSTLEIQRTEQGDSAMYLCASSAPGQGEEKLFFGSGTQLSVL.

The J gene is TRBJ1-5, the V gene TRBV12-3 or TRBV12-4, with D maybe TRBD1 (5 bases). The V end was cut by 4 bases, the J end by 4 bases, with 14 bases between. The CDR3 is 15 residues long. As DNA, the CDR3 is TGTGCCAGCAGTTCCTTTACAGGTTATAATCAGCCCCAGCATTTT. Translated: CASSSFTGYNQPQHF.

In nucleotides, the CDR3 is TGCGCCAGCAGCTTGCTACAGGGTCGCACAGATACGCAGTATTTT. Translation: CASSLLQGRTDTQYF. The chain combines TRBV5-1 with TRBJ2-3, with D perhaps TRBD1 (6 bases). Trimming took 1 base from V and 1 from J, leaving 10 bases between them. The CDR3 is 15 residues long. CDR1 SGHRS and CDR2 YFSETQ come from the germline V gene. Using reference TRBV5-1 and TRBJ2-3 for the parts outside the CDR3, the full variable domain is KAGVTQTPRYLIKTRGQQVTLSCSPISGHRSVSWYQQTPGQGLQFLFEYFSETQRNKGNFPGRFSGRQFSNSRSEMNVSTLELGDSALYLCASSLLQGRTDTQYFGPGTRLTVL.

Comments on this clonotype: Because it lacks the conserved phenylalanine or tryptophan at the end, this CDR3 is likely a read error. The chain couples TRBV24-1 to TRBJ2-3; 10 bases are shared with TRBD2. Germline V gene lookup returns CDR1 KGHDR and CDR2 SFDVKD. This CDR3 spans 17 amino acids. V lost 3 bases to trimming and J lost 2 bases; unmatched junction nucleotides: 7. The CDR3 coding sequence is TGTGCCACCAGTGATCCACTTAGCGGGGGGACCACAGATACGCAGTATTTA. As protein: CATSDPLSGGTTDTQYL.

By sample share, this clonotype is medium-sized. The genes are TRBV6-1 and TRBJ2-7; TRBD1 matches 10 bases. The CDR3 has 15 residues. CDR1 MNHNS and CDR2 SASEGT come from the germline V gene. V dropped 1 base and J dropped 3; count of bases not matched to a gene: 3. Here the CDR3 reads CASSEDRTGGYEQYF. DNA for the CDR3: TGTGCCAGCAGTGAAGACAGGACAGGGGGCTACGAGCAGTACTTC.

This clonotype was detected only a few times. The chain couples TRBV12-3 or TRBV12-4 to TRBJ1-5, with D possibly being TRBD1 (5 bases). Deletions cut 3 bases from V and 4 bases from J, with 13 bases between. This CDR3 region has 15 residues. The CDR3 coding sequence is TGTGCCAGCAGTTTTATGAGGGGCGGGAATCAGCCCCAGCATTTT. It encodes CASSFMRGGNQPQHF.

This clonotype was seen a few times. This chain uses TRBV19 with TRBJ2-3; tentative D call: TRBD1 (6 bases). V was cut by 4 bases and J by 1 base, with 15 bases left in between. The CDR3 has 16 amino acids. CDR1 is LNHDA, CDR2 SQIVND, per germline (reference sequence). The CDR3 DNA follows: TGTGCCAGTAGTACAACCTTTGGGGGCGGCACAGATACGCAGTATTTT. This gives the protein CASSTTFGGGTDTQYF.

This sequence joins TRBV21-1 and TRBJ1-4. TRBV21-1 is an annotated pseudogene. The CDR3 is 14 residues long. CDR3 sequence: CASPREGTNEKLFF. The CDR3 DNA reads as TGTGCCAGCCCTCGGGAGGGTACTAATGAAAAACTGTTTTTT.

By sample fraction, this clonotype is medium-sized. The chain has TRBV12-3 or TRBV12-4 and TRBJ1-5; 10 nucleotides align to TRBD1. This CDR3 spans 16 amino acids. V was clipped by 5 bases and J by 3 bases; unmatched bases: 7. The CDR3 sequence: CASSAETGGFNQPQHF. In nucleotides, the CDR3 is TGTGCCAGCAGTGCAGAGACAGGGGGCTTCAATCAGCCCCAGCATTTT.

This clonotype was seen only a few times. CDR3 protein: CASSLRGSGEKLFF. DNA of the CDR3: TGTGCCAGCAGCTTGAGGGGGAGCGGTGAAAAACTGTTTTTT. The chain is built from TRBV5-6 and TRBJ1-4, with D perhaps matching TRBD1 (6 bases). CDR3 size: 14 residues. Deletions cut 1 base from V and 7 bases from J, with 11 bases between. Germline V gene lookup returns CDR1 SGHDT and CDR2 YYEEEE.

V is TRBV5-4 and J is TRBJ2-1; D remains ambiguous. Germline values: CDR1 SGHNT, CDR2 YYREEE (reference sequence). CDR3 length: 16 amino acids. The ends were cut back, 0 bases at V and 5 bases at J, with 15 bases in the middle. CDR3 nucleotides: TGTGCCAGCAGCTTGGGGCTAGGGCGTCCGCACAATGAGCAGTTCTTC. It yields the protein CASSLGLGRPHNEQFF.

This clonotype ranks as large. The chain is built from TRBV6-1 and TRBJ1-6; a possible D gene is TRBD1 (6 bases). The V gene's germline CDR1 is MNHNS and CDR2 SASEGT. Trimming shortened V by 5 bases and J by 9 bases, and 17 bases separated the two germline ends. The CDR3 contains 15 residues. The DNA for the CDR3 is TGTGCCAGCAGTCAACAGGGTTTGGGGGGTTCACCCCTCCACTTT. Encoded protein: CASSQQGLGGSPLHF.

This clonotype was seen a few times. A much larger clone lies one base from this, so it may be a read error. The rearrangement uses TRBV30 and TRBJ2-7; possible D gene TRBD2, 6 bases. The CDR3 extends over 13 amino acids. Trimming took 5 bases from V and 6 from J, leaving 17 bases between them. Germline CDR1 is GTSNPN and CDR2 is SVGIG (reference sequence). The CDR3 DNA reads TGTGCCTGGGCCGGGACTGGCGCAGCCGAGCAGTACTTC. Translation: CAWAGTGAAEQYF.

Comment on this clonotype: A much bigger clone sits one base away, suggesting this may be a read error. As the CDR3 is not closed by the conserved phenylalanine or tryptophan, this likely results from a read error. V is TRBV7-2 and J is TRBJ2-7; 7 bases are a match to TRBD1. The CDR3 length is 14 residues. Trimming cost V 4 bases and J 5 bases; bases outside gene matches: 8. Germline V gene data show CDR1 as SGHTA and CDR2 as FQGNSA. Written as DNA, the CDR3 is TGTGCCAGCAGCTCGACAGGGTTGTACCACGAGCAGTACTAC. This translates into CASSSTGLYHEQYY.

This clonotype was observed a single time. V is TRBV7-6 and J is TRBJ2-5; 7 nucleotides align to TRBD1. The germline gives CDR1 SGHVS, CDR2 FNYEAQ. Germline trimming cut 5 bases from V and 4 bases from J; bases unmatched to any gene: 7. This CDR3 is built from 14 residues. CDR3 amino acids: CASSRQPGGETQYF. CDR3 nucleotides: TGTGCCAGCAGCCGTCAACCAGGGGGAGAGACCCAGTACTTC.

Relative to its sample, this clonotype is large (0.1 to 1%). The rearrangement uses TRBV30 and TRBJ2-7, with TRBD2 identical over 10 bases. The CDR3 totals 13 residues. Germline CDR1 is GTSNPN and CDR2 is SVGIG (reference sequence). Trimming at V came to 3 bases and at J to 3 bases, leaving 2 bases not matched to a gene. In DNA form, the CDR3 reads TGTGCCTGGAGGCCTAGCGGGGGCTACGAGCAGTACTTC. Residues: CAWRPSGGYEQYF.

This sequence joins TRBV7-2 and TRBJ1-2; D perhaps matches TRBD1 (5 bases). V lost 7 bases and J 3 bases, leaving 24 bases between the germline ends. The germline CDR1 and CDR2 sequences are SGHTA and FQGNSA. CDR3 length: 17 amino acids. CDR3 amino acids: CASTTGTGEWVDYGYTF. In DNA, the CDR3 is TGTGCCAGCACCACCGGGACGGGAGAATGGGTAGACTATGGCTACACCTTC. Together with reference TRBV7-2 and TRBJ1-2, the CDR3 gives the full variable domain: GAGVSQSPSNKVTEKGKDVELRCDPISGHTALYWYRQSLGQGLEFLIYFQGNSAPDKSGLPSDRFSAERTGGSVSTLTIQRTQQEDSAVYLCASTTGTGEWVDYGYTFGSGTRLTVV.

This clonotype was seen a few times. This rearrangement joins TRBV5-6 to TRBJ1-2; D remains unclear. Per germline, CDR1 SGHDT and CDR2 YYEEEE. The CDR3 is made up of 16 amino acids. Trimming shortened V by 3 bases and J by 0 bases, and 15 bases separated the two germline ends. The CDR3 is CASSSIDGISNYGYTF. CDR3 DNA sequence: TGTGCCAGCAGCTCTATAGACGGCATATCTAACTATGGCTACACCTTC.

The rearrangement joins TRBV11-1 to TRBJ2-7; 7 positions match TRBD1. CDR3 size: 17 residues. CDR1 is SGHAT and CDR2 is FQDESV in the germline V gene (reference sequence). Losses at the gene ends were 1 base for V and 2 bases for J; bases not matched to a gene: 11. CDR3 protein: CASSLDPRGTEPYEQYF. The CDR3 coding sequence is TGTGCCAGCAGCTTAGATCCCCGTGGGACAGAACCCTACGAGCAGTACTTC.

The rearrangement joins TRBV20-1 to TRBJ1-1; maybe TRBD1 (6 bases). V was pared by 1 base and J by 0 bases, with 9 bases between. The CDR3 runs 14 residues. Germline CDR1 is DFQATT and CDR2 is SNEGSKA (reference sequence). The CDR3 reads CSARAGGLNTEAFF. Here the CDR3 DNA reads TGCAGTGCTAGAGCCGGGGGGCTGAACACTGAAGCTTTCTTT.

The V call is TRBV27, the J call TRBJ2-1; 12 nucleotides align to TRBD2. The V and J ends lost 6 bases and 6 bases, in that order; junction bases with no gene match: 9. CDR1 and CDR2 (germline): MNHEY, SMNVEV (reference sequence). The CDR3 totals 16 residues. The CDR3 spells CASSTTSGRGINEQFF. The CDR3 nucleotides are TGTGCCAGCAGCACGACTAGCGGGAGAGGTATCAATGAGCAGTTCTTC.

This clonotype rates as large (0.1 to 1%). The genes are TRBV15 and TRBJ2-3; D unclear. V lost 0 bases, J lost 2 bases, and 0 bases lay in between. CDR1 and CDR2 from the germline V gene are LNHNV and YYDKDF (reference sequence). This CDR3 has 12 residues. The CDR3 region is CATSRDTDTQYF. The CDR3 DNA sequence: TGTGCCACCAGCAGAGACACAGATACGCAGTATTTT.

Notes on this clonotype: Given a much more abundant clone one base away, this may be a read error. The V and J genes are TRBV30 and TRBJ1-6; D might be TRBD1 (5 bases). The V and J ends lost 5 bases and 7 bases respectively, with 12 bases between them. The CDR3 is 13 residues long. CDR1 and CDR2 (germline): GTSNPN, SVGIG (reference sequence). CDR3 sequence (DNA): TGTGCCTGGCATAGGGGTAGAAATTCACCCCTCCACTTT. Its translation: CAWHRGRNSPLHF.

The J gene is TRBJ2-7, the V gene TRBV7-9; 8 bases fit TRBD1. V gave up 3 bases and J gave up 4 bases; unmatched junction bases: 2. From germline, CDR1 is SEHNR and CDR2 FQNEAQ (reference sequence). The CDR3 loop spans 13 amino acids. This CDR3 is CASSFDRGYEQYF. Here the CDR3 DNA reads TGTGCCAGCAGCTTCGACAGGGGATACGAGCAGTACTTC.

This clonotype came up a few times. The rearrangement uses TRBV12-3 or TRBV12-4 and TRBJ1-2; D remains unclear. The CDR3 totals 13 residues. V was trimmed by 6 bases and J by 4 bases, leaving 12 bases between them. As DNA, the CDR3 is TGTGCCAGCAGCGCCACTGCTAGCTATGGCTACACCTTC. The encoded protein is CASSATASYGYTF.

The J gene is TRBJ2-7, the V gene TRBV12-3 or TRBV12-4, with TRBD2 identical over 8 bases. V shed 3 bases, J shed 13 bases, and the junction held 8 bases outside the gene matches. This CDR3 has 12 amino acids. This CDR3 is CASSFLSGSLYF. The CDR3, as DNA: TGTGCCAGCAGTTTCCTAAGCGGGAGCCTTTACTTC.

The chain links TRBV12-3 or TRBV12-4 to TRBJ1-2; unclear D gene. Trimming cost V 3 bases and J 1 base, with 0 bases left between them. The CDR3 runs to 11 residues. The CDR3 nucleotides read TGTGCCAGCAGTTTTAACTATGGCTACACCTTC. It yields the protein CASSFNYGYTF.

This rearrangement joins TRBV20-1 to TRBJ2-5, with 7 bases fitting TRBD2. The ends lost 3 bases at V and 4 bases at J; junction bases unmatched: 11. The CDR3 extends over 15 amino acids. Per the germline V gene, CDR1 is DFQATT and CDR2 is SNEGSKA (reference sequence). In DNA form, the CDR3 reads TGCAGTGCTAGCGGGGCGTCGGGAGGTCCAGAGACCCAGTACTTC. Residues: CSASGASGGPETQYF.

This clonotype turned up a few times. The V call is TRBV10-2, the J call TRBJ2-2; D is undetermined. CDR3 length: 12 amino acids. CDR1 WSHSY and CDR2 SAAADI come from the germline V gene. Trimming removed 1 base at V and 6 bases at J, with 3 bases between. CDR3 residues: CASSELSGELFF. The CDR3 coding sequence is TGCGCCAGCAGTGAGTTGTCCGGGGAGCTGTTTTTT.

A word on this clonotype: This sequence may be a read error, since a much larger clone differs from it by one base. The rearrangement uses TRBV6-1 and TRBJ2-7; D possibly uses TRBD1 or TRBD2 (6 bases each). Germline loops: CDR1 MNHNS, CDR2 SASEGT. This CDR3 is 18 amino acids long. The CDR3 loop is CASSEARMAGTQSYKQYF. The DNA for the CDR3 is TGTGCCAGCAGTGAAGCGCGGATGGCGGGGACACAGTCCTACAAGCAGTACTTC.

The chain employs TRBV19 and TRBJ2-5; 7 positions match TRBD1. Trimming removed 5 bases from V and 4 bases from J; junction bases left unmatched: 7. CDR3 length equals 14 residues. CDR1 is LNHDA, CDR2 SQIVND, per germline (reference sequence). CDR3 sequence reads: CASSATGWAETQYF. The CDR3 bases are TGTGCCAGTAGTGCGACAGGGTGGGCAGAGACCCAGTACTTC.